Below, 5 T cell receptor beta chains from the same sample are listed, as sequenced in a study of graft-versus-host responses after intestinal transplantation (dated by TCRdb to about 2021). Library preparation was by the immunoSEQ multiplex PCR assay. TCRdb limited this immuneACCESS table to in-frame rearrangements with V and J called. A share of clones is missing; checked studies link under half to unresolved V genes, and the rest is unexplained. The sample data list tens of thousands of clones, and 70% to 90% of these were observed just once. Roughly 11% of the sample is held by the ten biggest clonotypes. The specimen was PBMCs, collected around 61 weeks after intestinal transplantation. Source of these receptors: a human patient who received an intestinal transplant, so some T cells may come from the graft donor.

CDR3 sequence reads: CASSSSGTKTQYF. CDR3 DNA: TGTGCCAGCAGCTCCAGCGGGACGAAGACCCAGTACTTC. This chain connects TRBV11-2 to TRBJ2-5; 7 bases map to TRBD2. The CDR3 totals 13 residues. Germline CDR1 SGHAT, CDR2 FQNNGV. The V segment lost 4 bases and the J segment 6 bases; nucleotides outside the gene matches: 5.

The V gene is TRBV10-1, the J gene TRBJ1-1; no definite D call. Per the germline V gene, CDR1 is WNHNN and CDR2 is SYGVQD (reference sequence). CDR3 length: 19 residues. V was pared by 0 bases and J by 8 bases, with 28 bases between. CDR3 sequence (DNA): TGCGCCAGCAGTGAGTCAGAGGAGGAAGAACCCCGGAATCATCGCGAAGCTTTCTTT. Its translation is CASSESEEEEPRNHREAFF.

This chain uses TRBV11-1 with TRBJ1-2; perhaps TRBD1 as D (5 bases). The V end lost 3 bases, the J end lost 0 bases, and 5 bases lay between the germline ends. The CDR3 has 13 residues. Germline assignment: CDR1 SGHAT and CDR2 FQDESV (reference sequence). As DNA, the CDR3 is TGTGCCAGCAGCTTGACAGCTAACTATGGCTACACCTTC. Amino acid sequence: CASSLTANYGYTF.

The chain has TRBV1 and TRBJ2-4. TRBV1 constitutes a pseudogene. The CDR3 has 12 amino acids. The CDR3 spells CTSSQDFAIQYF. The CDR3 DNA reads TGCACCAGCAGCCAAGATTTTGCAATTCAGTACTTC.

The CDR3 sequence: CATLKQGLGEKLFF. In nucleotides, the CDR3 is TGTGCCACACTCAAACAGGGGCTCGGGGAAAAACTGTTTTTT. V is TRBV6-1 and J is TRBJ1-4, with 7 bases aligning to TRBD1. The CDR3 runs 14 residues. V lost 10 bases and J lost 8; bases outside the gene matches: 13. CDR1 is MNHNS and CDR2 is SASEGT in the germline V gene.